The present entry profiles one T cell receptor (beta chain) with its context. Its antigen is currently unknown. This sample is drawn from a study of CD8 T cells in ankylosing spondylitis. 5'-RACE, quantitative and with molecular barcodes, yielded the TCR beta libraries. TCRdb re-analysed the 5' RACE reads in MiXCR, keeping a single row per CDR3 protein. The sample has 200,000 to 250,000 distinct CDR3 sequences; around 25% are singletons. Germline V gene data show CDR1 as ENHRY and CDR2 as SYGVKD. This CDR3 comprises 13 residues. J gave up 7 bases and V 2 bases, and 4 bases lay outside the gene matches. Study outcomes and limitations: Disease-linked clones were found to be CD8+ and relatively rare in peripheral blood. In ankylosing spondylitis blood, a motif of eight highly homologous TCR beta variants appeared characteristic. Reportedly, significant enrichment of disease-linked clones occurred in matched ankylosing spondylitis synovial fluid.

The sample was blood, either unsorted or a sorted T cell fraction (not recorded which). The rearrangement uses TRBV10-3 and TRBJ1-2, with 7 bases lining up with TRBD1. The receptor comes from a male donor with ankylosing spondylitis or in good health (not recorded which). The CDR3 reads CAISEMTGSGYTF. The CDR3 DNA reads TGTGCCATCAGTGAGATGACAGGGTCTGGCTACACCTTC.